The sequence of this TCR beta chain was determined in a study of blood T cell repertoires in COVID-19. On the study more broadly: The origin of the acute and convalescent COVID-19 samples was the United States, Italy and Spain.

Using immunoSEQ multiplex PCR, the repertoire was profiled, and TCRdb retains in-frame clones only, with some absent. This table has about 200,000 clones, around nine tenths appearing once. V shed 3 bases and J shed 2 bases, with 13 bases lying between them. Per germline, CDR1 GTSNPN and CDR2 SVGIG (reference sequence). The CDR3 has 14 amino acids. Source material: peripheral blood. The chain has TRBV30 and TRBJ1-2, with D uncertain. This receptor was obtained from a man aged 18 to 35 with active or convalescent COVID-19. CDR3 protein: CAWSGVTANYGYTF. In nucleotides, the CDR3 is TGTGCCTGGAGCGGGGTTACAGCGAACTATGGCTACACCTTC.